A single sample is the source of the 30 T cell receptor beta chains below, sequenced in a study of CD8 T cells in Susac syndrome. An amount of RNA that ranged from 0.5 to 1 ug was reverse transcribed with random hexamers. TCRdb called the immunoSEQ multiplex PCR reads again in MiXCR, with one record for every CDR3 protein. The sample has 100,000 to 150,000 distinct CDR3 sequences, 94% seen once. Material for sequencing was CD4+ T cells from PBMCs. Receptors originate from a human donor in good health.

The chain uses TRBV7-2 and TRBJ2-5, with TRBD1 matching 9 bases. This CDR3 is built from 14 residues. V lost 3 bases, J lost 5 bases, and 4 bases stayed unmatched. Germline V gene data show CDR1 as SGHTA and CDR2 as FQGNSA. Here the CDR3 reads CASSLGQGPETQYF. The CDR3 DNA reads TGTGCCAGCAGCTTGGGACAGGGCCCCGAGACCCAGTACTTC.

The CDR3 region has the DNA TGTGCCAGCAGCCCACCCCGGGGTATCGCCTACGAGCAGTACTTC. It encodes CASSPPRGIAYEQYF. V and J are TRBV7-2 and TRBJ2-7; the D gene is possibly TRBD2 (5 bases). Germline-derived CDR1 and CDR2 are SGHTA and FQGNSA. The CDR3 contains 15 residues. Trimming removed 5 bases at V and 2 bases at J, with 16 bases between.

This rearrangement joins TRBV15 to TRBJ1-3; D unclear. Germline assignment: CDR1 LNHNV and CDR2 YYDKDF (reference sequence). This CDR3 contains 15 residues. V lost 0 bases to trimming and J lost 2 bases, with 8 bases between them. CDR3 sequence (DNA): TGTGCCACCAGCAGAGATACCGGGGCTGGAAACACCATATATTTT. It is translated as CATSRDTGAGNTIYF.

Only one count was recorded for this clonotype. The chain couples TRBV27 to TRBJ1-5; TRBD1 is a possible D gene (5 bases). Germline V gene data show CDR1 as MNHEY and CDR2 as SMNVEV (reference sequence). V shed 6 bases and J shed 0 bases, with 12 bases lying between them. The CDR3 is 15 amino acids. The CDR3 sequence: CASSSEGFSNQPQHF. The CDR3 region has the DNA TGTGCCAGCAGCTCCGAGGGGTTTAGCAATCAGCCCCAGCATTTT.

The CDR3 nucleotides are TGCAGTGCTGGACTAGGACTTTTGGATGAGCAGTTCTTC. Encoded protein: CSAGLGLLDEQFF. The chain links TRBV20-1 to TRBJ2-1; TRBD2 agrees at 7 bases. CDR1 is DFQATT and CDR2 is SNEGSKA in the germline V gene (reference sequence). This CDR3 has 13 residues. Losses at the gene ends were 5 bases for V and 8 bases for J; bases not matched to a gene: 9.

In its sample, this clonotype was seen once. This rearrangement joins TRBV19 to TRBJ2-1, with D possibly matching TRBD1 (6 bases). Trimming removed 5 bases at V and 3 bases at J, with 17 bases between. The CDR3 spans 16 residues. The V gene's germline CDR1 is LNHDA and CDR2 SQIVND (reference sequence). CDR3: CASSSADSLLYNEQFF. The CDR3 region has the DNA TGTGCCAGTAGTTCCGCGGACAGTCTCCTCTACAATGAGCAGTTCTTC.

This clonotype was counted once. The V call is TRBV29-1, the J call TRBJ2-7; D is perhaps TRBD1 (5 bases). This CDR3 has 12 residues. Germline values: CDR1 SQVTM, CDR2 ANQGSEA. V lost 6 bases to trimming and J lost 5 bases, with 14 bases between them. Here the CDR3 reads CSVAGQTDEQYF. In DNA form, the CDR3 reads TGCAGCGTGGCCGGACAAACGGACGAGCAGTACTTC.

This chain links TRBV5-6 with TRBJ2-3, with TRBD2 as a possible D gene (5 bases). The CDR3 sequence is 14 residues long. Trimming removed 0 bases from V and 4 bases from J, with 9 bases in between. Germline V lookup: CDR1 SGHDT, CDR2 YYEEEE. CDR3 in DNA: TGTGCCAGCAGCTTGGCCGGAGCGGCAGATACGCAGTATTTT. Amino acids: CASSLAGAADTQYF.

This chain joins TRBV27 and TRBJ1-1; possible D gene TRBD1, 5 bases. V was pared by 7 bases and J by 1 base, with 10 bases between. Germline V gene lookup returns CDR1 MNHEY and CDR2 SMNVEV (reference sequence). The CDR3 runs to 13 residues. For the CDR3, the DNA is TGTGCCAGCATTAGACAGCAGAACACTGAAGCTTTCTTT. This sequence encodes CASIRQQNTEAFF.

This chain connects TRBV5-1 to TRBJ1-1; 10 positions match TRBD1. The ends lost 1 base at V and 7 bases at J; junction bases unmatched: 10. The germline V gene has CDR1 SGHRS and CDR2 YFSETQ. This CDR3 has 16 amino acids. CDR3 DNA: TGCGCCAGCAGCTTGAGTTCGACAGGGGGCAAAAATGAAGCTTTCTTT. Its protein product is CASSLSSTGGKNEAFF. Combining the CDR3 with reference TRBV5-1 and TRBJ1-1 gives the whole variable domain KAGVTQTPRYLIKTRGQQVTLSCSPISGHRSVSWYQQTPGQGLQFLFEYFSETQRNKGNFPGRFSGRQFSNSRSEMNVSTLELGDSALYLCASSLSSTGGKNEAFFGQGTRLTVV.

The rearrangement uses TRBV4-2 and TRBJ2-1; 11 bases match TRBD2. CDR1 LGHNA and CDR2 YNFKEQ come from the germline V gene. V lost 6 bases and J lost 7; bases outside the gene matches: 11. CDR3 length equals 16 residues. The CDR3 spells CASSLTTSGSMNEQFF. The DNA of the CDR3 is TGTGCCAGCAGTTTAACCACTAGCGGGAGTATGAATGAGCAGTTCTTC.

The chain has TRBV20-1 and TRBJ2-1; 8 bases map to TRBD2. The germline V gene encodes CDR1 DFQATT and CDR2 SNEGSKA (reference sequence). Trimming at V came to 7 bases and at J to 2 bases, leaving 7 bases not matched to a gene. This CDR3 spans 14 amino acids. In nucleotides, the CDR3 is TGCAGTGGTGAGAGCGGGGGAGCCTACAATGAGCAGTTCTTC. Protein product: CSGESGGAYNEQFF.

The rearrangement uses TRBV4-2 and TRBJ2-7, with 13 positions matching TRBD2. Looked up from germline, CDR1 is LGHNA and CDR2 is YNFKEQ. The V segment lost 0 bases and the J segment 1 base; nucleotides outside the gene matches: 6. This CDR3 has 18 amino acids. The DNA of the CDR3 is TGTGCCAGCAGCCAAGATGGAGGACTAGCGGGAGAGTCCTACGAGCAGTACTTC. Protein product: CASSQDGGLAGESYEQYF.

This sequence joins TRBV27 and TRBJ1-6; D may be TRBD1 (6 bases). Trimming took 0 bases from V and 6 from J, leaving 9 bases between them. The V gene's germline CDR1 is MNHEY and CDR2 SMNVEV (reference sequence). The CDR3 has 15 residues. The CDR3 nucleotides read TGTGCCAGCAGTTTATCTCGGGGGCTTAATTCACCCCTCCACTTT. It is translated as CASSLSRGLNSPLHF.

The CDR3: CASSQEALRDTLNNEQFF. In DNA form, the CDR3 reads TGCGCCAGCAGCCAAGAGGCACTGCGAGACACCTTGAACAATGAGCAGTTCTTC. This sequence joins TRBV4-1 and TRBJ2-1; D gene unclear. This CDR3 comprises 18 residues. Germline V gives CDR1 MGHRA, CDR2 YSYEKL. The V end was cut by 0 bases, the J end by 5 bases, with 20 bases between.

V is TRBV5-1 and J is TRBJ1-6; TRBD1 is a possible D gene (6 bases). Germline loops: CDR1 SGHRS, CDR2 YFSETQ. Trimming pared 0 bases from V and 10 bases from J, leaving 11 bases between. This CDR3 region has 14 residues. The CDR3 loop reads CASSLGQGLSPLHF. CDR3 DNA sequence: TGCGCCAGCAGCTTGGGGCAGGGGTTATCACCCCTCCACTTT.

The chain has TRBV3-1 and TRBJ1-1, with a weak D call TRBD1 (6 bases). The CDR3 length is 15 residues. The V gene lost 4 bases and the J gene lost 1 base, with 13 bases spanning the gap. The germline CDR1 and CDR2 sequences are LGHDT and YNNKEL (reference sequence). In DNA form, the CDR3 reads TGTGCCAGCAGCCTTTCTGTGACAGGGAACACTGAAGCTTTCTTT. Translation gives CASSLSVTGNTEAFF. Full variable domain (remainder filled in from reference TRBV3-1 and TRBJ1-1): DTAVSQTPKYLVTQMGNDKSIKCEQNLGHDTMYWYKQDSKKFLKIMFSYNNKELIINETVPNRFSPKSPDKAHLNLHINSLELGDSAVYFCASSLSVTGNTEAFFGQGTRLTVV.

This sequence joins TRBV3-1 and TRBJ2-1; the D is unclear. CDR3 length equals 13 residues. Trimming took 0 bases from V and 6 from J, leaving 6 bases between them. Per the germline V gene, CDR1 is LGHDT and CDR2 is YNNKEL (reference sequence). DNA for the CDR3: TGTGCCAGCAGCCAAGATATTAGCAATGAGCAGTTCTTC. It encodes CASSQDISNEQFF.

The genes are TRBV6-5 and TRBJ2-7; 7 nucleotides match TRBD2. The CDR3 sequence is 14 residues long. Germline CDR1 is MNHEY and CDR2 is SVGAGI. V gave up 5 bases and J gave up 0 bases; unmatched junction bases: 4. As DNA, the CDR3 is TGTGCCAGCAGTAAAGCGGGACGCTCCTACGAGCAGTACTTC. This codes for CASSKAGRSYEQYF.

The chain combines TRBV27 with TRBJ1-2; TRBD1 matches 9 bases. Germline CDR1 is MNHEY and CDR2 is SMNVEV (reference sequence). Unmatched junction bases numbered 4, after V lost 4 bases and J lost 4 bases. The CDR3 loop spans 14 amino acids. CDR3 region: CASSWTGEGYGYTF. CDR3 in DNA: TGTGCCAGCAGTTGGACAGGGGAGGGCTATGGCTACACCTTC.

This clonotype showed up just once. The chain recombines TRBV15 with TRBJ1-1; 8 bases are a match to TRBD1. Germline CDR1 LNHNV, CDR2 YYDKDF (reference sequence). V lost 1 base, J lost 0 bases, and 4 bases stayed unmatched. This CDR3 comprises 16 residues. The CDR3 loop is CATSRGTGNMNTEAFF. In nucleotides, the CDR3 is TGTGCCACCAGCAGAGGGACAGGGAACATGAACACTGAAGCTTTCTTT.

V is TRBV18 and J is TRBJ1-5; TRBD1 aligns across 11 bases. CDR1 is KGHSH, CDR2 LQKENI, per germline. With V trimmed by 4 bases and J by 3 bases, 5 bases remained unmatched. The CDR3 runs to 16 residues. The CDR3 DNA sequence: TGTGCCAGCTCACAGGGACAGGGGGGAATCAATCAGCCCCAGCATTTT. Residues: CASSQGQGGINQPQHF.

The CDR3 loop reads CASSLGNLVTDTQYF. The CDR3 nucleotides are TGTGCCAGCAGCTTAGGTAACCTGGTCACAGATACGCAGTATTTT. J is TRBJ2-3 and V is TRBV11-2; D gene ambiguous. Trimming removed 1 base at V and 2 bases at J, with 10 bases between. Germline lookup yields CDR1 SGHAT and CDR2 FQNNGV. This CDR3 region has 15 residues.

The V and J genes are TRBV27 and TRBJ2-6, with 7 bases matching TRBD1. J was trimmed by 0 bases and V by 0 bases; bases with no gene match: 8. This CDR3 is 19 amino acids long. The germline CDR1 and CDR2 sequences are MNHEY and SMNVEV (reference sequence). The CDR3 is CASSLSGQAVRSGANVLTF. The CDR3 DNA reads as TGTGCCAGCAGTTTATCCGGACAGGCGGTCCGCTCTGGGGCCAACGTCCTGACTTTC.

The V and J genes are TRBV7-2 and TRBJ2-1; 8 bases are shared with TRBD2. V shed 0 bases, J shed 6 bases, and the junction held 4 bases outside the gene matches. The V gene's germline CDR1 is SGHTA and CDR2 FQGNSA. This CDR3 is 15 amino acids long. The DNA for the CDR3 is TGTGCCAGCAGCTTAGCGCAGCTAGCGGGCAATGAGCAGTTCTTC. Translating gives CASSLAQLAGNEQFF.

The chain employs TRBV9 and TRBJ2-4, with 8 positions matching TRBD2. CDR1 is SGDLS, CDR2 YYNGEE, per germline. V trimming: 0 bases; J trimming: 7 bases; junction bases outside the gene matches: 12. The CDR3 has 17 amino acids. CDR3 nucleotides: TGTGCCAGCAGCGTAGGGATCGGGGGGGATTGGGAGAACATTCAGTACTTC. Translating gives CASSVGIGGDWENIQYF.

V is TRBV19 and J is TRBJ2-1, with D perhaps TRBD1 (7 bases). The CDR3 has 14 residues. Germline values: CDR1 LNHDA, CDR2 SQIVND (reference sequence). Trimming shortened V by 3 bases and J by 10 bases, and 16 bases separated the two germline ends. CDR3 nucleotides: TGTGCCAGTAGTATTATGGAGGGGGCAGGAGAGCAGTTCTTC. This sequence encodes CASSIMEGAGEQFF.

The chain is built from TRBV5-1 and TRBJ2-5; D perhaps matches TRBD1 (6 bases). The CDR3 contains 15 residues. The V end lost 1 base, the J end lost 4 bases, and 14 bases lay between the germline ends. Germline-derived CDR1 and CDR2 are SGHRS and YFSETQ. The CDR3 loop is CASSLTGTLGETQYF. The CDR3 DNA sequence: TGCGCCAGCAGCTTGACAGGGACATTAGGAGAGACCCAGTACTTC.

The rearrangement joins TRBV6-2 or TRBV6-3 to TRBJ2-1; no firm D call. Trimming removed 2 bases from V and 10 bases from J, with 12 bases in between. CDR1 and CDR2 (germline): MNHEY, SVGEGT. The CDR3 spans 13 residues. The CDR3 DNA reads TGTGCCAGCAGTTACAACTCTAGAGCCGAGCAGTTCTTC. It specifies CASSYNSRAEQFF.

The CDR3 protein is CASSQSYEQYF. The CDR3 bases are TGTGCCAGCAGCCAGTCCTACGAGCAGTACTTC. The chain carries TRBV3-1 and TRBJ2-7; D not certain. The CDR3 totals 11 residues. In germline, CDR1 is LGHDT, CDR2 YNNKEL (reference sequence). V was shortened by 3 bases and J by 1 base, with 1 base between the two germline ends.